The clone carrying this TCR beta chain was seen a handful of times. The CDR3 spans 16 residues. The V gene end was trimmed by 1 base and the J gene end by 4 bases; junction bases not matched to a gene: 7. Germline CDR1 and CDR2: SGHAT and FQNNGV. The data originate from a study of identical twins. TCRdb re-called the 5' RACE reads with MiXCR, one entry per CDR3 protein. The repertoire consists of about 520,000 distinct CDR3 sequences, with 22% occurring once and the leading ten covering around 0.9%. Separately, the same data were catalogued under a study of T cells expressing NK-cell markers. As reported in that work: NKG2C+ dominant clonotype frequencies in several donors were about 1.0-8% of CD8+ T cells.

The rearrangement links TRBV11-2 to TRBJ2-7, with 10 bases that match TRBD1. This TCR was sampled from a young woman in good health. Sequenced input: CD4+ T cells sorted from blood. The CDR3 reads CASSLGRPGQGYEQYF. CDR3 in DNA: TGTGCCAGCAGCTTAGGGAGACCGGGACAGGGGTACGAGCAGTACTTC.